Shown below are 10 T cell receptor beta chains from a single sample sequenced in a study of T cells expressing NK-cell markers. No DNA is given; TCRdb re-called the 5' RACE reads and lists each CDR3 protein once. Its listing shows roughly 110,000 distinct CDR3 sequences. The sequenced sample consisted of blood T cells: a sorted CD56 or NKG2C T cell subset, CD4+ or CD8+ T cells, or bulk PBMC T cells (not recorded which). These receptors all stem from a woman between 18 and 75 years old in good health.

The chain is built from TRBV3-1 and TRBJ2-2; TCRdb lists TRBD2, though no DNA is available to test this call. The CDR3 runs to 15 residues. CDR1 and CDR2 (germline): LGHDT, YNNKEL (reference sequence). The chain's CDR3 is CASSETSIGMGELFF.

This sequence joins TRBV12-3 or TRBV12-4 and TRBJ2-1; TCRdb outputs TRBD1, but without DNA this stays unchecked. The CDR3 consists of 15 residues. CDR3 protein: CASSLRTGAWNEQFF.

The rearrangement links TRBV6-1 to TRBJ2-1; TCRdb outputs TRBD2, but without DNA this stays unchecked. The germline CDR1 and CDR2 sequences are MNHNS and SASEGT. The CDR3 covers 13 residues. The CDR3: CASSPIAGNEQFF.

V gene TRBV9 combines with J gene TRBJ1-2. This CDR3 comprises 14 residues. Per the germline V gene, CDR1 is SGDLS and CDR2 is YYNGEE. The CDR3 region is CASSVATGTYGYTF.

The CDR3 reads CASSLGQGWIQYF. This sequence joins TRBV5-6 and TRBJ2-4; the D call of TRBD1 rests on TCRdb alone, since no DNA is present to check it. The germline V gene has CDR1 SGHDT and CDR2 YYEEEE. The CDR3 runs 13 residues.

The CDR3: CSAHTSGFGYEQYF. The V and J genes are TRBV20-1 and TRBJ2-7; there is no DNA to check the TCRdb D call of TRBD2. Per the germline V gene, CDR1 is DFQATT and CDR2 is SNEGSKA (reference sequence). The CDR3 has 14 residues.

CDR3 in amino acids: CAWRETGLGSYNEQFF. The chain couples TRBV30 to TRBJ2-1; TCRdb proposes TRBD1, but this gene call is untestable without DNA. Germline lookup yields CDR1 GTSNPN and CDR2 SVGIG (reference sequence). The CDR3 totals 16 residues.

This chain connects TRBV5-5 to TRBJ2-4; with no DNA, the TCRdb D assignment of TRBD1 cannot be verified. The CDR3 has 15 residues. Germline CDR1 and CDR2: SGHKS and YYEKEE (reference sequence). The chain's CDR3 is CASSFPGQGKNIQYF.

This rearrangement joins TRBV7-2 to TRBJ2-3; lacking DNA, the TRBD2 call made by TCRdb goes unchecked. The germline gives CDR1 SGHTA, CDR2 FQGNSA. This CDR3 is built from 17 residues. CDR3 amino acids: CASSSWTSGGAGDTQYF.

V usage is TRBV7-9 and J usage is TRBJ2-7. CDR1 is SEHNR and CDR2 is FQNEAQ in the germline V gene (reference sequence). The CDR3 extends over 12 amino acids. CDR3 sequence reads: CASSGDFHEQYF.